Given below is one TCR beta chain in context. This record belongs to a study of blood T cell repertoires in COVID-19. Turning to the study itself: Italy, Spain and the United States were the sources of the convalescent and acute COVID-19 samples. T cells, B-cell-depleted T cells, or PBMCs supplied cDNA or gDNA.

As originally analysed: Amplifying reference gene primers gave estimates of nucleated cell counts. The data were produced by immunoSEQ multiplex PCR, yet TCRdb's version contains in-frame clones alone and is incomplete. The V and J calls and clone size come from that table; D and trimming were worked out from the DNA. The sample has roughly 230,000 clones, about four fifths seen once. The CDR3 contains 13 residues. The V gene lost 0 bases and the J gene lost 6 bases, with 6 bases spanning the gap. Germline CDR1 and CDR2: MNHEY and SMNVEV (reference sequence). Sample: peripheral blood. The TCR originated in a man between 35 and 55 years old with active or convalescent COVID-19. The chain uses TRBV27 and TRBJ1-5; D uncertain. CDR3 residues: CASSLSIGQPQHF. DNA for the CDR3: TGTGCCAGCAGTTTATCGATCGGTCAGCCCCAGCATTTT.